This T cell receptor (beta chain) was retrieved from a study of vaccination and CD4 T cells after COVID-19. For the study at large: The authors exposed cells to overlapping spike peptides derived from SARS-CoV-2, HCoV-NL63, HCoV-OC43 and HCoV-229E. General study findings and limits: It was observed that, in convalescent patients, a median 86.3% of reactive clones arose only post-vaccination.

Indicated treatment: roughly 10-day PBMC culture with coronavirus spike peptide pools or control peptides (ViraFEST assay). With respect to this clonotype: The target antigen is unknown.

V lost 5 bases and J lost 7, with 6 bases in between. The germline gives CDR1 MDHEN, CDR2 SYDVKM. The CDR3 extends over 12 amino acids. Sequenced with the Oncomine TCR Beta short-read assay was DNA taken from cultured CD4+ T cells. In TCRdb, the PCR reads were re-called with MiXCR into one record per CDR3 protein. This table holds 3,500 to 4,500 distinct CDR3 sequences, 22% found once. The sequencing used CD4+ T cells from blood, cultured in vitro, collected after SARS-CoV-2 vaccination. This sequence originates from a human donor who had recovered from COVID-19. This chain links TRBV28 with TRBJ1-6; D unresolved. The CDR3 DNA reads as TGTGCCAGCAGTCGGTTGAATTCACCCCTCCACTTT. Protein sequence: CASSRLNSPLHF.